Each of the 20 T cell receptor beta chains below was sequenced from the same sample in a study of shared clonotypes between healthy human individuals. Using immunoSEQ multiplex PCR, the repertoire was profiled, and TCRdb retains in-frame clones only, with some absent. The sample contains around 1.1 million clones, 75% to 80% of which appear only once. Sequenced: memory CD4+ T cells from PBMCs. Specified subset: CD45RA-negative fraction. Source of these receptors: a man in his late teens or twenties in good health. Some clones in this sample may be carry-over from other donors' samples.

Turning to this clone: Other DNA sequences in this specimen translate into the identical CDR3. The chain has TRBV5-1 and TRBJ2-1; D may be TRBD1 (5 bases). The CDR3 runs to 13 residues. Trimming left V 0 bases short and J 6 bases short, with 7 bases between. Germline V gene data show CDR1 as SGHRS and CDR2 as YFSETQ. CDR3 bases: TGCGCCAGCAGCTTGGGGGGCCCCAATGAGCAGTTCTTC. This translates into CASSLGGPNEQFF.

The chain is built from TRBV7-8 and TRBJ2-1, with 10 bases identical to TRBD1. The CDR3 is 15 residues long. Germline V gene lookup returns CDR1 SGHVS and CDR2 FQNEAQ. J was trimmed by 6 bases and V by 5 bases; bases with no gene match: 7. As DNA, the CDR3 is TGTGCCAGCAGCCCTTGGGACAGGGGCTCCAATGAGCAGTTCTTC. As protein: CASSPWDRGSNEQFF.

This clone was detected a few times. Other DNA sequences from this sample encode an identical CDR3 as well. CDR3 coding DNA: TGTGCCTGGAGTAGCAGGGAGGATCAGCCCCAGCATTTT. Translation gives CAWSSREDQPQHF. The chain joins TRBV30 to TRBJ1-5; perhaps TRBD1 as D (5 bases). Trimming removed 2 bases at V and 5 bases at J, with 10 bases between. Germline V CDR1 and CDR2: GTSNPN, SVGIG (reference sequence). This CDR3 spans 13 amino acids. The full variable domain, in which reference TRBV30 and TRBJ1-5 provide the parts outside the CDR3, is SQTIHQWPATLVQPVGSPLSLECTVEGTSNPNLYWYRQAAGRGLQLLFYSVGIGQISSEVPQNLSASRPQDRQFILSSKKLLLSDSGFYLCAWSSREDQPQHFGDGTRLSIL.

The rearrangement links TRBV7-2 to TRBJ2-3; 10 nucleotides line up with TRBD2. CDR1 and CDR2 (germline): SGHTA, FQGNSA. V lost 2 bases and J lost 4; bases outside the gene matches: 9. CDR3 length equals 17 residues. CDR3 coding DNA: TGTGCCAGCAGCTTAATAGGGCTAGCGGGAGTGGCAGATACGCAGTATTTT. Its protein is CASSLIGLAGVADTQYF.

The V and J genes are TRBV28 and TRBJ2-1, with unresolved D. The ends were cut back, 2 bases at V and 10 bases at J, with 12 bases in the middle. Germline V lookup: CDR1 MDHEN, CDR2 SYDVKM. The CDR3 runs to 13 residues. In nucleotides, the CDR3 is TGTGCCAGCAGTTTAAGTGTTCTCAGGGAGCAGTTCTTC. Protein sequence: CASSLSVLREQFF.

This CDR3 reads CASSPRDRGTRPNGYTF. For the CDR3, the DNA is TGTGCCAGCTCACCACGGGACAGGGGGACGAGGCCGAATGGCTACACCTTC. The chain couples TRBV18 to TRBJ1-2; 11 nucleotides agree with TRBD1. Germline CDR1 is KGHSH and CDR2 is LQKENI. Trimming at V came to 1 base and at J to 6 bases, leaving 10 bases not matched to a gene. The CDR3 covers 17 residues.

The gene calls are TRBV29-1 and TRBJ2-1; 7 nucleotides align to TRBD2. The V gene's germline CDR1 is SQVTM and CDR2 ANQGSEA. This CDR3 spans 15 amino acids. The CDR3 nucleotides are TGCAGTGGCCTCGTTCATACTAGCGCGCACAATGAGCAGTTCTTC. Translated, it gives CSGLVHTSAHNEQFF.

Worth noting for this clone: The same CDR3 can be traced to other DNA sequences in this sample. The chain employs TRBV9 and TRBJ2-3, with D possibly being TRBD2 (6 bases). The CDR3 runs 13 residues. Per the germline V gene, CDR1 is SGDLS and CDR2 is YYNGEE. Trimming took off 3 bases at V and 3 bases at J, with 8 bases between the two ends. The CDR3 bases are TGTGCCAGCAGCGGGGGGAGGACAGATACGCAGTATTTT. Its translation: CASSGGRTDTQYF.

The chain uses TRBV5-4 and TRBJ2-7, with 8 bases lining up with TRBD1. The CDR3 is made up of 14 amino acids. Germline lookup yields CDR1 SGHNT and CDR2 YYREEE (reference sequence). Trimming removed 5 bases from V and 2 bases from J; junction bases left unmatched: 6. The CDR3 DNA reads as TGTGCCAGCAGGTGGGACAGGAGCACCTACGAGCAGTACTTC. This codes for CASRWDRSTYEQYF.

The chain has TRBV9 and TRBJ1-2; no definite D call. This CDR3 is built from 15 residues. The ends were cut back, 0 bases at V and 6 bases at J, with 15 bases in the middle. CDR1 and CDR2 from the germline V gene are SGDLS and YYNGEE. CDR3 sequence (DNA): TGTGCCAGCAGCGTAGAAGAGGTTCCCTTTAATGGCTACACCTTC. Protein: CASSVEEVPFNGYTF. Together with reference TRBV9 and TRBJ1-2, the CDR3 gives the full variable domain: DSGVTQTPKHLITATGQRVTLRCSPRSGDLSVYWYQQSLDQGLQFLIQYYNGEERAKGNILERFSAQQFPDLHSELNLSSLELGDSALYFCASSVEEVPFNGYTFGSGTRLTVV.

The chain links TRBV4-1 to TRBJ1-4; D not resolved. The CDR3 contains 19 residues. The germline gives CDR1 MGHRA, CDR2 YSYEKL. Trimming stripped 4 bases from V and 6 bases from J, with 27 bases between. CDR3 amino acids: CASSLSPTFRSGFDEKLFF. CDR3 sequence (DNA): TGCGCCAGCAGCCTTTCCCCCACTTTTCGTTCGGGGTTTGATGAAAAACTGTTTTTT.

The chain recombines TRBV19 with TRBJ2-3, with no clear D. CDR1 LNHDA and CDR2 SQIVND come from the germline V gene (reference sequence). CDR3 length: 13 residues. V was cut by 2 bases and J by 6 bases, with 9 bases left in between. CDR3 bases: TGTGCCAGTAGTATAAAAGTGGGTGATACGCAGTATTTT. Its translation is CASSIKVGDTQYF.

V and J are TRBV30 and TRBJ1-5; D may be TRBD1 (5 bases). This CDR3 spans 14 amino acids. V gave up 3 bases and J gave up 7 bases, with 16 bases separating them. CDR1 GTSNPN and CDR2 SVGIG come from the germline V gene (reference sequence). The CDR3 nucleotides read TGTGCCTGGAGCAAGGGGTCCCGGGAGCAGCCCCAGCATTTT. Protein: CAWSKGSREQPQHF.

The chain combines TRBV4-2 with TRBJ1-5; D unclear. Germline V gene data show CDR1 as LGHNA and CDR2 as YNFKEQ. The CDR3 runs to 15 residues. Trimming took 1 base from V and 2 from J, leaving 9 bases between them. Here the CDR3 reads CASSQGPSGNQPQHF. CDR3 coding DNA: TGTGCCAGCAGCCAAGGGCCGAGTGGCAATCAGCCCCAGCATTTT.

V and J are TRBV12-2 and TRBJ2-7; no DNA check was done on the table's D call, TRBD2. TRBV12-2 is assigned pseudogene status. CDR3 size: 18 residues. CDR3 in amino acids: CASRLERSQRPRAYEQYF. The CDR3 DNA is TGTGCAAGTCGCTTAGAGAGATCCCAGCGGCCGAGAGCCTACGAGCAGTACTTC.

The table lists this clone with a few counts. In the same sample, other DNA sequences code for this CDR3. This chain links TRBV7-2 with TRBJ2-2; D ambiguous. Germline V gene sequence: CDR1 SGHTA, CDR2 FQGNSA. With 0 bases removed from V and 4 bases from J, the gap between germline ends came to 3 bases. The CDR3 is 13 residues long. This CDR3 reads CASSLASTGELFF. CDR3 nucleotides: TGTGCCAGCAGCTTAGCTAGCACCGGGGAGCTGTTTTTT.

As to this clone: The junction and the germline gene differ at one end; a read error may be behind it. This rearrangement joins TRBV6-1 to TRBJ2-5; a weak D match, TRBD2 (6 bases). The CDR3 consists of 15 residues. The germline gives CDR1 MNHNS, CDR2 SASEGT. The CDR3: CASSHGGGYQETQYF. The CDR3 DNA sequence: TGTGCCAGCAGCCATGGTGGGGGGTACCAGGAGACCCAGTACTTC.

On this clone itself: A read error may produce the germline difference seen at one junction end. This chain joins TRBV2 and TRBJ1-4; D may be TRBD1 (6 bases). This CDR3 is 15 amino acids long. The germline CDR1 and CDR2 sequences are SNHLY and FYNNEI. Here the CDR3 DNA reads TGTGCCAGCAGGGAAGGGGGAGGGCGTAATGAAAAACTGTTTTTT. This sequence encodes CASREGGGRNEKLFF. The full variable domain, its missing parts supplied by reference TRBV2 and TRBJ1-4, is EPEVTQTPSHQVTQMGQEVILRCVPISNHLYFYWYRQILGQKVEFLVSFYNNEISEKSEIFDDQFSVERPDGSNFTLKIRSTKLEDSAMYFCASREGGGRNEKLFFGSGTQLSVL.

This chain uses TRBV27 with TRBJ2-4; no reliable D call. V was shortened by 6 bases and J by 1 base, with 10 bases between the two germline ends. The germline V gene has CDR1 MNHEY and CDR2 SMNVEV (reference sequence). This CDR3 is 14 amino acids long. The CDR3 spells CASRRIPAKNIQYF. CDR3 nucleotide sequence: TGTGCCAGCAGAAGGATTCCGGCCAAAAACATTCAGTACTTC.

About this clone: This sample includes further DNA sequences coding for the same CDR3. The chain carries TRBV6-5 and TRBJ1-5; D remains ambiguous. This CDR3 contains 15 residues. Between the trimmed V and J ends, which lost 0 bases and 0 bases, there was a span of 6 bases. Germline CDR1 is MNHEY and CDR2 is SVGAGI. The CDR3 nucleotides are TGTGCCAGCAGTTACTCTGGCCCTAGCAATCAGCCCCAGCATTTT. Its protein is CASSYSGPSNQPQHF.